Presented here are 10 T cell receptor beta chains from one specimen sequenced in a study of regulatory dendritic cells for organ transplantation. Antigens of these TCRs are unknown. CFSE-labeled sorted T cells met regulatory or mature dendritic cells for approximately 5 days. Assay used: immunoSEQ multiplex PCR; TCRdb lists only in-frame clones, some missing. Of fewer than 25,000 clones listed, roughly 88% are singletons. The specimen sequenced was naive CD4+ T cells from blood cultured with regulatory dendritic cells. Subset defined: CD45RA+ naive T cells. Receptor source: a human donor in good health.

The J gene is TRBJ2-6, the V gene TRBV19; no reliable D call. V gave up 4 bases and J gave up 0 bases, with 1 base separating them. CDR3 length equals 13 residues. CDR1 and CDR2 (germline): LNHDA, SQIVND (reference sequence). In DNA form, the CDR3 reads TGTGCCAGTAGTAACTCTGGGGCCAACGTCCTGACTTTC. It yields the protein CASSNSGANVLTF.

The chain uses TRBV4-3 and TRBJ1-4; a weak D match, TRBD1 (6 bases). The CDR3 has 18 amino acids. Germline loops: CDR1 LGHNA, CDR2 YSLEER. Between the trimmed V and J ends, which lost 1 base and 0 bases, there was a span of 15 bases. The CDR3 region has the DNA TGCGCCAGCAGCCAAGTCGCAGGGGCGCTTGCAACTAATGAAAAACTGTTTTTT. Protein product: CASSQVAGALATNEKLFF.

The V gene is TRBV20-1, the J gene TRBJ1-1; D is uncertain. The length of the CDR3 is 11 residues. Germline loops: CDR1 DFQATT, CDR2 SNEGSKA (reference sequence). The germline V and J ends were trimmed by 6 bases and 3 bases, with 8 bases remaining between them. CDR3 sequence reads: CSAAPDTEAFF. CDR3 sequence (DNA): TGCAGTGCCGCTCCGGACACTGAAGCTTTCTTT.

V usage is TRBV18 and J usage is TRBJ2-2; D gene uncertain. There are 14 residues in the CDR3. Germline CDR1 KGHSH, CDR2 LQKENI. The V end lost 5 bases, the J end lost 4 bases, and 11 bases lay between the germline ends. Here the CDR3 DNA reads TGTGCCAGCTCAGCCGGGTTGGGCACCGGGGAGCTGTTTTTT. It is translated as CASSAGLGTGELFF.

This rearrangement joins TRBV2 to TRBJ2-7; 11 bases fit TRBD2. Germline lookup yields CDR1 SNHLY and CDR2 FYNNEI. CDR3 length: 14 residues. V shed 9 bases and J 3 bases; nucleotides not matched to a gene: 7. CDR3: CASGSGRALYEQYF. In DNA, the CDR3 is TGTGCCAGTGGTAGCGGGAGGGCCCTCTACGAGCAGTACTTC.

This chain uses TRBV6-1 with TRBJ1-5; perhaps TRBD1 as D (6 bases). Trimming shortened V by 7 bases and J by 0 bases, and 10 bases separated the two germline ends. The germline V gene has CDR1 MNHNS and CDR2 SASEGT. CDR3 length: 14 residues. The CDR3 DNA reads TGTGCCAGCAACAGGGACTATAGCAATCAGCCCCAGCATTTT. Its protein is CASNRDYSNQPQHF.

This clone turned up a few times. The CDR3 DNA sequence: TGTGCCAGCAGCTTCCGGCGGGGGGTCAATGAGCAGTTCTTC. It codes for CASSFRRGVNEQFF. This chain uses TRBV7-2 with TRBJ2-1, with TRBD2 matching 8 bases. The CDR3 runs 14 residues. CDR1 SGHTA and CDR2 FQGNSA come from the germline V gene. V shed 3 bases, J shed 6 bases, and the junction held 4 bases outside the gene matches.

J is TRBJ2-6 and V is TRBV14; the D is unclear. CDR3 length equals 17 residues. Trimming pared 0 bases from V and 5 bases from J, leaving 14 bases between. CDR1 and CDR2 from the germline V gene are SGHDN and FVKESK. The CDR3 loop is CASSQDSWGTRANVLTF. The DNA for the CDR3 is TGTGCCAGCAGCCAAGATAGTTGGGGTACGAGGGCCAACGTCCTGACTTTC.

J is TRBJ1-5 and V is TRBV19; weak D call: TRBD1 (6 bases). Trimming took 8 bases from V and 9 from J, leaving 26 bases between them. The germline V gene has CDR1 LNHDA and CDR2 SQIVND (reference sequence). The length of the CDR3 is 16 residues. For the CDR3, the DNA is TGTGCCAGTCATTCCCCAGGGGATTTGGTATCAGGGCCCCAGCATTTT. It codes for CASHSPGDLVSGPQHF.

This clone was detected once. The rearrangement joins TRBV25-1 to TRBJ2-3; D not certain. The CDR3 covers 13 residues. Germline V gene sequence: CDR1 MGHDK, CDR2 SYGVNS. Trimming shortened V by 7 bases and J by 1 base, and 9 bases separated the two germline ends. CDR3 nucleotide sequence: TGTGCCAGCAACCGAATGGGCACAGATACGCAGTATTTT. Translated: CASNRMGTDTQYF.